These T cell receptor beta chains were read from a single sample in a study of cytomegalovirus exposure and HLA in healthy donors. Sequenced by immunoSEQ multiplex PCR; TCRdb stores in-frame clones only, minus some. Of over 70,000 clones detected, about 67% appear once; the ten largest clones hold about an eighth. The sequencing sample was made of PBMCs. These receptor sequences come from a human donor in good health. Both conserved end residues are part of each CDR3. D genes are given only for firm matches. Clone size is given for some rows only: seen once, a few or many times, or a class if the clone is expanded.

abundance | j_gene | v_gene | d_gene | CDR3nt | CDR3aa
few | TRBJ2-7 | TRBV27 | TRBD2 | TGTGCCAGCAGCCGGGGAGGGACTAGCTCCTACGAGCAGTACTTC | CASSRGGTSSYEQYF
NA | TRBJ2-5 | TRBV6-5 | TRBD1 | TGTGCCAGCAGTGCCACAGGGGGTGAAAAGACCCAGTACTTC | CASSATGGEKTQYF
NA | TRBJ2-2 | TRBV27 | TRBD1 | TGTGCCAGCAGTCTACACAGGGGGAACACCGGGGAGCTGTTTTTT | CASSLHRGNTGELFF
NA | TRBJ1-6 | TRBV6-5 | NA | TGTGCCAGCAGTTATATCAATTCACCCCTCCACTTT | CASSYINSPLHF
NA | TRBJ2-7 | TRBV5-1 | NA | TGCGCCAGCAGCCCGGACAGCTCCCTCAAGGAGCAGTACTTC | CASSPDSSLKEQYF
once | TRBJ1-1 | TRBV9 | TRBD1 | TGTGCCAGCAGCCCCGGGACAGTACAAAAGGGCACTGAAGCTTTCTTT | CASSPGTVQKGTEAFF
few | TRBJ2-7 | TRBV4-1 | NA | TGCGCCAGCAGCCAAGTTTTAGGGGGGGACGAGCAGTACTTC | CASSQVLGGDEQYF
NA | TRBJ2-7 | TRBV18 | NA | TGTGCCAGCTCACAAGCCACTGCCTACGAGCAGTACTTC | CASSQATAYEQYF
NA | TRBJ2-1 | TRBV2 | TRBD2 | TGTGCCAGCAGGCTAGCGGAGTACAATGAGCAGTTCTTC | CASRLAEYNEQFF
NA | TRBJ1-4 | TRBV5-1 | NA | TGCGCCAGCAGCTTGGACAGCCGGCAACTGTTTTTT | CASSLDSRQLFF
once | TRBJ2-3 | TRBV6-1 | NA | TGTGCCAGCACTCCCCCCACGGAGGCAGGTCCGCAGTATTTT | CASTPPTEAGPQYF
NA | TRBJ1-2 | TRBV7-9 | NA | TGTGCCAGCAGCCCTGACGGAGGGGACTATGGCTACACCTTC | CASSPDGGDYGYTF
NA | TRBJ2-1 | TRBV5-4 | NA | TGTGCCAGCAGCAATCTAGCTCTCTCGGGGAATGAGCAGTTCTTC | CASSNLALSGNEQFF
NA | TRBJ2-3 | TRBV2 | TRBD2 | TGTGCCAGCAAACTAGCGGGAGCAGATACGCAGTATTTT | CASKLAGADTQYF
NA | TRBJ2-3 | TRBV5-1 | NA | TGCGCCAGCAGCTTGGGCGGGAGCACAGATACGCAGTATTTT | CASSLGGSTDTQYF
NA | TRBJ1-1 | TRBV5-1 | TRBD1 | TGCGCCAGCACCCTGGGGACAGGAAACACTGAAGCTTTCTTT | CASTLGTGNTEAFF
NA | TRBJ2-7 | TRBV7-8 | TRBD2 | TGTGCCAGCAGCTTACTCGGGACTAGCGGGAGGGAGTACGAGCAGTACTTC | CASSLLGTSGREYEQYF
NA | TRBJ2-7 | TRBV6-5 | TRBD2 | TGTGCCAGCAGCCAGACTAGCGGCCTCTCCTACGAGCAGTACTTC | CASSQTSGLSYEQYF
NA | TRBJ1-5 | TRBV6-1 | NA | TGTGCCAGCAGTGGGAGTCATCAGCCCCAGCATTTT | CASSGSHQPQHF
NA | TRBJ1-1 | TRBV27 | NA | TGTGCCAGCAGTCCCATTAACCGGGGAGCTGAAGCTTTCTTT | CASSPINRGAEAFF
NA | TRBJ2-1 | TRBV7-2 | TRBD2 | TGTGCCAGCAGCTCGGACGGACTAGCGGGGCCTGAGCAGTTCTTC | CASSSDGLAGPEQFF
NA | TRBJ1-1 | TRBV27 | NA | TGTGCCACCTGGAAGGTTGCGGGGGGGGCGGTTATGGCTGAAGCTTTCTTT | CATWKVAGGAVMAEAFF
NA | TRBJ1-1 | TRBV30 | TRBD1 | TGTGCCTGGACCCTTAAGCAGGGGGCCACTGAAGCTTTCTTT | CAWTLKQGATEAFF
NA | TRBJ2-1 | TRBV7-6 | TRBD2 | TGTGCCAGCAGCCTAGCGGGAGACAATGAGCAGTTCTTC | CASSLAGDNEQFF
NA | TRBJ2-7 | TRBV10-2 | TRBD2 | TGCGCCAGCAGTGAGGGGAGGGCCGGCTACGAGCAGTACTTC | CASSEGRAGYEQYF
NA | TRBJ2-5 | TRBV6-1 | TRBD2 | TGTGCCAGCTCCCTGGGGGGGTCTCGAGAGACCCAGTACTTC | CASSLGGSRETQYF
NA | TRBJ1-1 | TRBV5-6 | TRBD1 | TGTGCCAGCAGCTCTCAGGGGGGAACTGAAGCTTTCTTT | CASSSQGGTEAFF
NA | TRBJ1-1 | TRBV6-6 | NA | TGTGCCAGCTACATCTACAGGGTATGGAACACTGAAGCTTTCTTT | CASYIYRVWNTEAFF
NA | TRBJ1-5 | TRBV28 | TRBD1 | TGTGCCAGCAGTTTAATACAGGGGGCCTTACAGCCCCAGCATTTT | CASSLIQGALQPQHF
once | TRBJ2-1 | TRBV7-3 | NA | TGTGCCAGCAGCTTAAGGGGCAGGGGAGTCTACAATGAGCAGTTCTTC | CASSLRGRGVYNEQFF
once | TRBJ2-1 | TRBV30 | TRBD2 | TGTGCCTGGGCTATCCAACTAGCGGGGAATGAGCAGTTCTTC | CAWAIQLAGNEQFF
few | TRBJ1-1 | TRBV4-1 | NA | TGCGCCAGCAGCCAGGGCAGGGTCATGAACACTGAAGCTTTCTTT | CASSQGRVMNTEAFF
NA | TRBJ2-1 | TRBV5-1 | TRBD1 | TGCGCCAGCAGCTTTGGACCCCGACAGGGGGGTTACAATGAGCAGTTCTTC | CASSFGPRQGGYNEQFF
NA | TRBJ1-2 | TRBV30 | TRBD1 | TGTGCCTGGAGTGGGGGACAGGGCTTCTATGGCTACACCTTC | CAWSGGQGFYGYTF
once | TRBJ1-3 | TRBV27 | TRBD1 | TGTGCCAGCAGTTTACAGGGGGCAATTGGAAACACCATATATTTT | CASSLQGAIGNTIYF
NA | TRBJ2-7 | TRBV6-5 | TRBD2 | TGTGCCAGCAGTTATAACGCGGGAGACTTGTACGAGCAGTACTTC | CASSYNAGDLYEQYF
NA | TRBJ2-7 | TRBV10-2 | NA | TGCGCCAGCAGCACCCCAGCGACCTACGAGCAGTACTTC | CASSTPATYEQYF
NA | TRBJ1-2 | TRBV6-5 | TRBD1 | TGTGCCAGCAGTTACTCCGGGACAGGGGCCTATGGCTACACCTTC | CASSYSGTGAYGYTF
NA | TRBJ2-5 | TRBV4-2 | NA | TGTGCCAGCAGCCGTGGGGGGCAAGAGACCCAGTACTTC | CASSRGGQETQYF
NA | TRBJ2-7 | TRBV28 | NA | TGTGCCAGCAAAGAGAAGGAGAACCTCTCCTACGAGCAGTACTTC | CASKEKENLSYEQYF
few | TRBJ2-1 | TRBV6-5 | TRBD2 | TGTGCCAGCAAGCGGGGGCAGGCTTACAATGAGCAGTTCTTC | CASKRGQAYNEQFF
NA | TRBJ2-7 | TRBV9 | TRBD2 | TGTGCCAGCAGCGCGACTAGCGGGAACGGCGAGCAGTACTTC | CASSATSGNGEQYF
NA | TRBJ2-5 | TRBV6-5 | NA | TGTGCCAGCAGAGACAGTTCCTGGGAGACCCAGTACTTC | CASRDSSWETQYF
NA | TRBJ1-4 | TRBV4-1 | TRBD1 | TGCGCCAGCAGCCAACACGGGACAGGGAGGGAAAAACTGTTTTTT | CASSQHGTGREKLFF
NA | TRBJ2-1 | TRBV15 | NA | TGTGCCACCAGCAGATCGCAGGGGAATGAGCAGTTCTTC | CATSRSQGNEQFF
NA | TRBJ1-2 | TRBV25-1 | TRBD1 | TGTGCCAGCATGCGACAGGGGGCCTATGGCTACACCTTC | CASMRQGAYGYTF
few | TRBJ2-1 | TRBV6-4 | NA | TGTGCCAGCAGTGACTCTCCAGGGGAAGGCTACAATGAGCAGTTCTTC | CASSDSPGEGYNEQFF
NA | TRBJ2-3 | TRBV25-1 | NA | TGTGCCAGCAGTGATCTTGATACGCAGTATTTT | CASSDLDTQYF
NA | TRBJ2-2 | TRBV10-1 | NA | TGCGCCAGCAGTGAGGTGAACAGCCCCAGTGGGGAGCTGTTTTTT | CASSEVNSPSGELFF
NA | TRBJ1-5 | TRBV19 | TRBD1 | TGTGCCAGTAGTATAGAACTACAGGGGTTCAATCAGCCCCAGCATTTT | CASSIELQGFNQPQHF
many | TRBJ2-7 | TRBV7-9 | TRBD1 | TGTGCCAGCGAAGAACCGGGACAGGGCAACGAGCAGTACTTC | CASEEPGQGNEQYF
NA | TRBJ2-3 | TRBV7-3 | NA | TGTGCCAGCAGCTTCGGCGGGTTGGACACAGATACGCAGTATTTT | CASSFGGLDTDTQYF
NA | TRBJ2-5 | TRBV4-1 | NA | TGCGCCAGCAGCCAAGAAACTCTAGGGACCCAGTACTTC | CASSQETLGTQYF
NA | TRBJ1-1 | TRBV7-9 | TRBD1 | TGTGCCAGCAGCTTAGCGGACAGGGTGCAATCCGAAGCTTTCTTT | CASSLADRVQSEAFF
NA | TRBJ2-7 | TRBV28 | TRBD1 | TGTGCCAGCAATGGCTTGGGGACAGGGGCCTACGAGCAGTACTTC | CASNGLGTGAYEQYF